This is a list of T cell receptor beta chains from one sample in a study of blood T cell repertoires in COVID-19. Assay: immunoSEQ multiplex PCR; the TCRdb copy retains only in-frame clones and omits some. The table lists tens of thousands of clones, 65% to 90% of them singletons, with 18% in the top ten. What was sequenced was peripheral blood. These receptors were taken from a woman of 80 years or more with acute or convalescent COVID-19. Each CDR3 is given with its conserved first and last residue. Each record gives: J gene, V gene, D gene, clone size, CDR3 DNA, CDR3 protein. The D gene is left open where the match is weak. Size is stated for part of the rows, as once, few or many counts, or as a class when the clone is expanded.

j_call: TRBJ1-5
v_call: TRBV3-1/TRBV3-2
d_call: NA
clone_size: NA
cdr3_nt: TGTGCCAGCAGCCAAGTGGGAGGGCCGGGTCAGCCCCAGCATTTT
cdr3_aa: CASSQVGGPGQPQHF

j_call: TRBJ2-3
v_call: TRBV27
d_call: NA
clone_size: NA
cdr3_nt: TGTGCCAGCAGTTCTTCCGGGACTACCAGGGGAACGCAGTATTTT
cdr3_aa: CASSSSGTTRGTQYF

j_call: TRBJ1-6
v_call: TRBV27
d_call: TRBD1
clone_size: NA
cdr3_nt: TGTGCCAGCAGTTCCCGCCGGGACAGGGTGACCAGCTCCTATAATTCACCCCTCCACTTT
cdr3_aa: CASSSRRDRVTSSYNSPLHF

j_call: TRBJ1-1
v_call: TRBV3-1/TRBV3-2
d_call: NA
clone_size: NA
cdr3_nt: TGTGCCAGCAGACTAAAGCAGGGGAAAACTGAAGCTTTCTTT
cdr3_aa: CASRLKQGKTEAFF

j_call: TRBJ2-2
v_call: TRBV7-9
d_call: NA
clone_size: NA
cdr3_nt: TGTGCCAGCAGCTTAGGCCGGGGTCGGGCCGGGGAGCTGTTTTTT
cdr3_aa: CASSLGRGRAGELFF

j_call: TRBJ2-7
v_call: TRBV3-1/TRBV3-2
d_call: NA
clone_size: few
cdr3_nt: TGTGCCAGCAGCCAAAGCGACAGCTCCTACGAGCAGTACTTC
cdr3_aa: CASSQSDSSYEQYF

j_call: TRBJ2-1
v_call: TRBV19
d_call: TRBD1
clone_size: NA
cdr3_nt: TGTGCCAGTAGTCCATTTGGGACAGCGAGCTCCTACAATGAGCAGTTCTTC
cdr3_aa: CASSPFGTASSYNEQFF

j_call: TRBJ2-2
v_call: TRBV5-4
d_call: TRBD2
clone_size: NA
cdr3_nt: TGTGCCAGCAGCCCGGCAGGACTAGCTGTCACCGGGGAGCTGTTTTTT
cdr3_aa: CASSPAGLAVTGELFF

j_call: TRBJ2-7
v_call: TRBV11-2
d_call: NA
clone_size: once
cdr3_nt: TGTGCCAGCAGCTTAGCGGGACTTAACTACGAGCAGTACTTC
cdr3_aa: CASSLAGLNYEQYF

j_call: TRBJ2-2
v_call: TRBV4-1
d_call: TRBD2
clone_size: NA
cdr3_nt: TGCGCCAGCAGCCAAGTTCTAGCGGGGGGAAGTACCGGGGAGCTGTTTTTT
cdr3_aa: CASSQVLAGGSTGELFF

j_call: TRBJ1-2
v_call: TRBV7-9
d_call: TRBD1
clone_size: once
cdr3_nt: TGTGCCAGCAGCTTACAACAGGGGAACTATGGCTACACCTTC
cdr3_aa: CASSLQQGNYGYTF

j_call: TRBJ1-1
v_call: TRBV9
d_call: TRBD1
clone_size: NA
cdr3_nt: TGTGCCAGCAGCGGAAGACAGGGCAGGAGTGGCACTGAAGCTTTCTTT
cdr3_aa: CASSGRQGRSGTEAFF

j_call: TRBJ2-2
v_call: TRBV5-1
d_call: TRBD1
clone_size: NA
cdr3_nt: TGCGCCAGCAGCTTTTCCTTAGGACAGGGGGCCGGGGAGCTGTTTTTT
cdr3_aa: CASSFSLGQGAGELFF

j_call: TRBJ2-3
v_call: TRBV9
d_call: TRBD1
clone_size: NA
cdr3_nt: TGTGCCAGCAGCCGATGGGACAGGGGTGTCACAGATACGCAGTATTTT
cdr3_aa: CASSRWDRGVTDTQYF

j_call: TRBJ1-1
v_call: TRBV19
d_call: NA
clone_size: once
cdr3_nt: TGTGCCAGTAGTATATTTCGGGGAAAGACTGAAGCTTTCTTT
cdr3_aa: CASSIFRGKTEAFF

j_call: TRBJ2-7
v_call: TRBV11-2
d_call: TRBD1
clone_size: NA
cdr3_nt: TGTGCCAGCAGCTTAGCCCGGACAGGGGAAGGGTACGAGCAGTACTTC
cdr3_aa: CASSLARTGEGYEQYF

j_call: TRBJ2-1
v_call: TRBV24-1
d_call: NA
clone_size: NA
cdr3_nt: TGTGCCACCAGTGACAGGGGAGGGGTTGGTCTAAGCTCCTACAATGAGCAGTTCTTC
cdr3_aa: CATSDRGGVGLSSYNEQFF

j_call: TRBJ1-2
v_call: TRBV3-1/TRBV3-2
d_call: NA
clone_size: few
cdr3_nt: TGTGCCAGCAGCTGGAGGGGTCTGTATGGCTACACCTTC
cdr3_aa: CASSWRGLYGYTF

j_call: TRBJ2-4
v_call: TRBV18
d_call: TRBD1
clone_size: NA
cdr3_nt: TGTGCCAGCTCACCAGGGACAGCGACCAAAAACATTCAGTACTTT
cdr3_aa: CASSPGTATKNIQYF

j_call: TRBJ1-1
v_call: TRBV9
d_call: NA
clone_size: once
cdr3_nt: TGTGCCAGCAGCGGCCAAGGGGGTCGGAGCACTGAAGCTTTCTTT
cdr3_aa: CASSGQGGRSTEAFF

j_call: TRBJ1-6
v_call: TRBV19
d_call: NA
clone_size: NA
cdr3_nt: TGTGCCAGCGCCTTCGGGACATATAATTCACCCCTCCACTTT
cdr3_aa: CASAFGTYNSPLHF

j_call: TRBJ2-2
v_call: TRBV10-2
d_call: NA
clone_size: NA
cdr3_nt: TGCGCCAGCAGCGGGCCGGGGGACACCGGGGAGCTGTTTTTT
cdr3_aa: CASSGPGDTGELFF

j_call: TRBJ2-3
v_call: TRBV5-1
d_call: TRBD2
clone_size: NA
cdr3_nt: TGCGCCAGCAGCTCGGGACTAGCCACAGATACGCAGTATTTT
cdr3_aa: CASSSGLATDTQYF

j_call: TRBJ1-6
v_call: TRBV6-5
d_call: NA
clone_size: few
cdr3_nt: TGTGCCAGCAGTTACGGGGGCTGGGATAATTCACCCCTCCACTTT
cdr3_aa: CASSYGGWDNSPLHF

j_call: TRBJ2-1
v_call: TRBV24-1
d_call: NA
clone_size: NA
cdr3_nt: TGTGCCACCAGTGTCGCGAATGAGCAGTTCTTC
cdr3_aa: CATSVANEQFF

j_call: TRBJ1-2
v_call: TRBV24-1
d_call: NA
clone_size: NA
cdr3_nt: TGTGCCACCAGTGGCCCCACCGACAGGATATATGGCTACACCTTC
cdr3_aa: CATSGPTDRIYGYTF

j_call: TRBJ1-6
v_call: TRBV5-4
d_call: NA
clone_size: NA
cdr3_nt: TGTGCCAGCAGTTCGGGGGTGGATTCACCCCTCCACTTT
cdr3_aa: CASSSGVDSPLHF

j_call: TRBJ1-2
v_call: TRBV19
d_call: TRBD1
clone_size: NA
cdr3_nt: TGTGCCAGTAGTATAAAGACAGGGGGATATGGCTACACCTTC
cdr3_aa: CASSIKTGGYGYTF

j_call: TRBJ1-5
v_call: TRBV19
d_call: NA
clone_size: NA
cdr3_nt: TGTGCCAGTAAGGAGTGGAGGGTCGCCAATCAGCCCCAGCATTTT
cdr3_aa: CASKEWRVANQPQHF

j_call: TRBJ2-7
v_call: TRBV5-4
d_call: NA
clone_size: NA
cdr3_nt: TGTGCCAGTCAACTGAGACCCGGGTCGGGGTACGAGCAGTACTTC
cdr3_aa: CASQLRPGSGYEQYF

j_call: TRBJ2-1
v_call: TRBV11-3
d_call: NA
clone_size: NA
cdr3_nt: TGTGCCAGCAGCCAATCCCGCCGCGGCAATGAGCAGTTCTTC
cdr3_aa: CASSQSRRGNEQFF

j_call: TRBJ1-2
v_call: TRBV3-1/TRBV3-2
d_call: NA
clone_size: NA
cdr3_nt: TGTGCCAGCAGCCAACTAGGGGTCGGCTACACCTTC
cdr3_aa: CASSQLGVGYTF

j_call: TRBJ1-1
v_call: TRBV7-9
d_call: TRBD1
clone_size: NA
cdr3_nt: TGTGCCAGCAGGTTGACAGGGGGCTTTACTGAAGCTTTCTTT
cdr3_aa: CASRLTGGFTEAFF

j_call: TRBJ1-2
v_call: TRBV9
d_call: TRBD1
clone_size: NA
cdr3_nt: TGTGCCAGCAGCCCGGAGGACAGGTACTTATCCTATGGCTACACCTTC
cdr3_aa: CASSPEDRYLSYGYTF

j_call: TRBJ1-4
v_call: TRBV24-1
d_call: NA
clone_size: NA
cdr3_nt: TGTGCCACCAGTGATTCCTCAACAGGTGTCGTAGGTGAAAAACTGTTTTTT
cdr3_aa: CATSDSSTGVVGEKLFF

j_call: TRBJ2-7
v_call: TRBV7-2
d_call: NA
clone_size: NA
cdr3_nt: TGTGCCACCTCCCGTCGGGGGAGCAGCGAGCAGTACTTC
cdr3_aa: CATSRRGSSEQYF

j_call: TRBJ2-1
v_call: TRBV9
d_call: NA
clone_size: NA
cdr3_nt: TGTGCCAGCAGCGTAAATAACAATGAGCAGTTCTTC
cdr3_aa: CASSVNNNEQFF

j_call: TRBJ1-6
v_call: TRBV6-8
d_call: TRBD1
clone_size: NA
cdr3_nt: TGTGCCAGCAGAGGGGGTTTCGAGGGGGCCTCCTATAATTCACCCCTCCACTTT
cdr3_aa: CASRGGFEGASYNSPLHF

j_call: TRBJ2-7
v_call: TRBV5-4
d_call: TRBD2
clone_size: NA
cdr3_nt: TGTGCCAGCAGCTTCGGTGGACTAGCGGGTTCCTACGAGCAGTACTTC
cdr3_aa: CASSFGGLAGSYEQYF

j_call: TRBJ2-2
v_call: TRBV10-1
d_call: NA
clone_size: NA
cdr3_nt: TGCGCCAGCAGTTCGACAGGGAACACCGGGGAGCTGTTTTTT
cdr3_aa: CASSSTGNTGELFF

j_call: TRBJ2-7
v_call: TRBV6-5
d_call: NA
clone_size: NA
cdr3_nt: TGTGCCAGCAGGCGACAGGCCTCCTACGAGCAGTACTTC
cdr3_aa: CASRRQASYEQYF

j_call: TRBJ2-5
v_call: TRBV2
d_call: NA
clone_size: NA
cdr3_nt: TGTGCCAGCAGTGTGCGGCCGTCCGAGACCCAGTACTTC
cdr3_aa: CASSVRPSETQYF

j_call: TRBJ2-7
v_call: TRBV11-3
d_call: NA
clone_size: NA
cdr3_nt: TGTGCCAGCAGCTTAATGGCTACTAACTACGAGCAGTACTTC
cdr3_aa: CASSLMATNYEQYF

j_call: TRBJ2-7
v_call: TRBV2
d_call: NA
clone_size: NA
cdr3_nt: TGTGCCAGCGGCAGGGTCACTACAGGCGAGCAGTACTTC
cdr3_aa: CASGRVTTGEQYF

j_call: TRBJ2-1
v_call: TRBV18
d_call: TRBD2
clone_size: NA
cdr3_nt: TGTGCCAGCTCACCTCTAGCGGGGGCTTACAATGAGCAGTTCTTC
cdr3_aa: CASSPLAGAYNEQFF

j_call: TRBJ2-1
v_call: TRBV4-1
d_call: TRBD2
clone_size: NA
cdr3_nt: TGCGCCAGCAGCCAAGATAGGGCTAGCGGGCGCAATGAGCAGTTCTTC
cdr3_aa: CASSQDRASGRNEQFF